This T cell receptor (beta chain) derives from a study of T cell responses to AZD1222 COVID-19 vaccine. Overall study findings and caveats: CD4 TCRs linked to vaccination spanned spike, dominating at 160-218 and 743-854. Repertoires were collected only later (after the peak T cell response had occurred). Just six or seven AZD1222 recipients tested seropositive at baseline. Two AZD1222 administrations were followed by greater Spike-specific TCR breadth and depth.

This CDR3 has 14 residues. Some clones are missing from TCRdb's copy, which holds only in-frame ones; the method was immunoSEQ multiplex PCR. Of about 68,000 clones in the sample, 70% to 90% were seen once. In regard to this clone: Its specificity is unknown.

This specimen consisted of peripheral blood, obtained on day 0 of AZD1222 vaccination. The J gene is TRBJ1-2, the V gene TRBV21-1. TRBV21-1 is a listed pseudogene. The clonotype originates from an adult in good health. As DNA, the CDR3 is TGTGCCAGCAGCAACTGGGGGGGGATAAACGGCTACACCTTC. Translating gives CASSNWGGINGYTF.